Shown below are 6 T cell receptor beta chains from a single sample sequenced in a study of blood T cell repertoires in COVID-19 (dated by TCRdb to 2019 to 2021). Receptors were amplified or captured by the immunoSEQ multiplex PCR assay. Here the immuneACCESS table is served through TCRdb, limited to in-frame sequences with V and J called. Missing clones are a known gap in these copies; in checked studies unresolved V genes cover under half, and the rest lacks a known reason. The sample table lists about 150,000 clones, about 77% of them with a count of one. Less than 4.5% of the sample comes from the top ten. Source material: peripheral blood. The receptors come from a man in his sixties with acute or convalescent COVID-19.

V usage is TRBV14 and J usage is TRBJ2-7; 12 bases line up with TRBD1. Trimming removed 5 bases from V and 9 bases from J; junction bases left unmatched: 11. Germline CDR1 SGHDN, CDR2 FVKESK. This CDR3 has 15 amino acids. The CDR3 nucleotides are TGTGCCAGCAGCGCTACCGGGACAGGGGGCTATGGGCAGTACTTC. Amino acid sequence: CASSATGTGGYGQYF. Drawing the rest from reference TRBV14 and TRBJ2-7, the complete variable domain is EAGVTQFPSHSVIEKGQTVTLRCDPISGHDNLYWYRRVMGKEIKFLLHFVKESKQDESGMPNNRFLAERTGGTYSTLKVQPAELEDSGVYFCASSATGTGGYGQYFGPGTRLTVT.

The CDR3: CASSLTTPYNEQFF. CDR3 nucleotides: TGTGCCAGCAGTTTAACTACCCCATACAATGAGCAGTTCTTC. The rearrangement joins TRBV28 to TRBJ2-1; D ambiguous. Trimming left V 2 bases short and J 4 bases short, with 9 bases between. Per the germline V gene, CDR1 is MDHEN and CDR2 is SYDVKM. This CDR3 spans 14 amino acids.

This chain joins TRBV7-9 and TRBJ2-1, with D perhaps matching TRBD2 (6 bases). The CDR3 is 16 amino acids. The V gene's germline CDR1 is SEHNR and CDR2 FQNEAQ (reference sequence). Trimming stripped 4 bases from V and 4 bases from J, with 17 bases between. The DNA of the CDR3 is TGTGCCAGCAGCTCCAGTCTTCTTGGAGGGTACAATGAGCAGTTCTTC. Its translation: CASSSSLLGGYNEQFF. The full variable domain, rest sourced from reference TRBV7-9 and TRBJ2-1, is DTGVSQNPRHKITKRGQNVTFRCDPISEHNRLYWYRQTLGQGPEFLTYFQNEAQLEKSRLLSDRFSAERPKGSFSTLEIQRTEQGDSAMYLCASSSSLLGGYNEQFFGPGTRLTVL.

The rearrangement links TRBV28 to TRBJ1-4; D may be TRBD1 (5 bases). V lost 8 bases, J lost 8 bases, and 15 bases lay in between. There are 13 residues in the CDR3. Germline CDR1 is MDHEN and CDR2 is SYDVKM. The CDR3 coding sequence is TGTGCCAGCCGTAAGACAGAACAAGAAAAACTGTTTTTT. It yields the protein CASRKTEQEKLFF. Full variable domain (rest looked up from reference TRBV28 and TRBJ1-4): DVKVTQSSRYLVKRTGEKVFLECVQDMDHENMFWYRQDPGLGLRLIYFSYDVKMKEKGDIPEGYSVSREKKERFSLILESASTNQTSMYLCASRKTEQEKLFFGSGTQLSVL.

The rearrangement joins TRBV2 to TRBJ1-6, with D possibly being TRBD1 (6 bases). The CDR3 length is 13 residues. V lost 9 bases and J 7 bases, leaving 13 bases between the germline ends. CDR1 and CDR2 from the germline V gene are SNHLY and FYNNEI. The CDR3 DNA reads TGTGCCAGACAGGGTACGGGCAATTCACCCCTCCACTTT. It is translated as CARQGTGNSPLHF.

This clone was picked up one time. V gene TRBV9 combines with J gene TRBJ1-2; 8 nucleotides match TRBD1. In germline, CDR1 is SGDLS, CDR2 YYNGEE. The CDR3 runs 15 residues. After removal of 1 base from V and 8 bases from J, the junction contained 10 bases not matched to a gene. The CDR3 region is CASSVPDRGVGGYTF. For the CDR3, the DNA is TGTGCCAGCAGCGTACCCGACAGGGGAGTAGGGGGCTACACCTTC.